This T cell receptor (beta chain) originates from a study of T cell responses to AZD1222 COVID-19 vaccine. For the study at large: Researchers grouped second doses given at about 4 or about 12 weeks into one pool.

Here immunoSEQ multiplex PCR was the method, and the copy in TCRdb shows in-frame clones only, minus some. The repertoire includes tens of thousands of clones, over 90% of them detected once, and about 5.2% sits in the top ten. A single count supports this clone. This CDR3 is 16 amino acids long. Germline V gives CDR1 SGHRS, CDR2 YFSETQ. Trimming took 3 bases from V and 4 from J, leaving 14 bases between them. The TCR was taken from an adult in good health. The sample consisted of peripheral blood, taken on day 0 of AZD1222 vaccination. The J gene is TRBJ2-6, the V gene TRBV5-1, with D perhaps TRBD2 (7 bases). DNA for the CDR3: TGCGCCAGCAGCTCCCAAGGGGGGGGCGGGGCCAACGTCCTGACTTTC. Protein: CASSSQGGGGANVLTF. The full variable domain, completed using reference TRBV5-1 and TRBJ2-6, is KAGVTQTPRYLIKTRGQQVTLSCSPISGHRSVSWYQQTPGQGLQFLFEYFSETQRNKGNFPGRFSGRQFSNSRSEMNVSTLELGDSALYLCASSSQGGGGANVLTFGAGSRLTVL.